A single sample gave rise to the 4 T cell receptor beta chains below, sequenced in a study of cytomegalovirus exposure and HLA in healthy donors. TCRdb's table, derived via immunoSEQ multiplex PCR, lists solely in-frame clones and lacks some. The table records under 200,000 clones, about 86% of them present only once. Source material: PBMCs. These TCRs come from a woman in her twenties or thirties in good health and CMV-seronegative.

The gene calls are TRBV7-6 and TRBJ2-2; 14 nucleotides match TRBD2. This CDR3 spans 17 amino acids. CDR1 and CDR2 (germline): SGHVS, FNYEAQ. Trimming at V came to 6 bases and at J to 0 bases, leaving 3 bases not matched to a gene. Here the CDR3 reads CASRTGLAGANTGELFF. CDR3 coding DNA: TGTGCCAGCAGGACGGGACTAGCGGGAGCGAACACCGGGGAGCTGTTTTTT.

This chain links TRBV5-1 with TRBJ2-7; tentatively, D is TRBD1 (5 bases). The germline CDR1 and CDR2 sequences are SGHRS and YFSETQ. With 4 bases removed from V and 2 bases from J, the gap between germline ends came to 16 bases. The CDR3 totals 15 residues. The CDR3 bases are TGCGCCAGCAGCCCAACAGGAAAGGCGACCTACGAGCAGTACTTC. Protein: CASSPTGKATYEQYF.

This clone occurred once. In DNA form, the CDR3 reads TGTGCCAGCAGCCGGGACTCGGTGGACACAGATACGCAGTATTTT. It encodes CASSRDSVDTDTQYF. V and J are TRBV2 and TRBJ2-3; D may be TRBD2 (6 bases). This CDR3 spans 15 amino acids. The germline V gene has CDR1 SNHLY and CDR2 FYNNEI. V was trimmed by 6 bases and J by 2 bases, leaving 15 bases between them.

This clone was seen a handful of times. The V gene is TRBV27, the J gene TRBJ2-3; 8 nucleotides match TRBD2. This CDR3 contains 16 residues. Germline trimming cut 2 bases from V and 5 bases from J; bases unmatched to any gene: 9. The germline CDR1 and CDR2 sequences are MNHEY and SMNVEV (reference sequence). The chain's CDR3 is CASSLGMAGGRDTQYF. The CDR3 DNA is TGTGCCAGCAGTTTAGGGATGGCGGGGGGTAGAGATACGCAGTATTTT.